The clone carrying this TCR beta chain was detected only a few times. No antigen is known for it. Germline V gene data show CDR1 as DFQATT and CDR2 as SNEGSKA (reference sequence). There are 14 residues in the CDR3. V was clipped by 8 bases and J by 6 bases; unmatched bases: 14. This sample was taken from a study of identical twins. TCRdb re-analysed the 5' RACE reads in MiXCR, keeping a single row per CDR3 protein. The sample yields about 530,000 distinct CDR3 sequences, around 15% seen once. Points from the study as a whole: Conclusions were based on cross-sectional statistical analysis, without following the same donors. Insertions ran lower in abundant cord blood beta clonotypes, though not in memory repertoires.

The same sample was also studied in work on yellow fever vaccine responses in identical twins.

The clonotype comes from a woman under 30 in good health. The material sequenced was CD4+ T cells sorted from blood. The J gene is TRBJ2-7, the V gene TRBV20-1; 9 nucleotides match TRBD2. CDR3 loop: CSPRGGLILLEQYV. In DNA form, the CDR3 reads TGCAGTCCGCGGGGGGGATTAATCTTGCTCGAGCAGTACGTC.